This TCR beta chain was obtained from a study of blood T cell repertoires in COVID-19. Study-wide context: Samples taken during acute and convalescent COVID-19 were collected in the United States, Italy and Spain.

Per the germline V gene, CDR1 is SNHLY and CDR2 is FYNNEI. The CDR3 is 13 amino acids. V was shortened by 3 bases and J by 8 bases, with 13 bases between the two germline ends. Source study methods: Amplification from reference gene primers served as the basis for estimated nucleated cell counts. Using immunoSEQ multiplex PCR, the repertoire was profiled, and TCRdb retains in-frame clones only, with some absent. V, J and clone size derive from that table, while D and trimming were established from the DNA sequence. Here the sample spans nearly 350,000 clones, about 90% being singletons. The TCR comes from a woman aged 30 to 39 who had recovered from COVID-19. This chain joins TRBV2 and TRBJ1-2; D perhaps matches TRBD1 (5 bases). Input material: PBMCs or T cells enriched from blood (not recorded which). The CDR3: CASSDRGPRGYTF. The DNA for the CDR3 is TGTGCCAGCAGTGATAGGGGCCCGAGAGGCTACACCTTC. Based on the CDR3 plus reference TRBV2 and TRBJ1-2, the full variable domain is EPEVTQTPSHQVTQMGQEVILRCVPISNHLYFYWYRQILGQKVEFLVSFYNNEISEKSEIFDDQFSVERPDGSNFTLKIRSTKLEDSAMYFCASSDRGPRGYTFGSGTRLTVV.